This TCR beta chain was observed in a study of T cell responses to AZD1222 COVID-19 vaccine. Comments on this clone: Its matching antigen is unknown.

The CDR3 is 14 residues long. Between the trimmed V and J ends, which lost 5 bases and 0 bases, there was a span of 11 bases. The V gene's germline CDR1 is MNHEY and CDR2 SMNVEV (reference sequence). General study points: Among AZD1222 vaccinees, only 5 to 7 were seropositive at baseline.

Sequencing was performed with immunoSEQ multiplex PCR; in TCRdb, only in-frame clones are kept and a portion is missing. Altogether over 65,000 clones are present, roughly 90% being singletons, with the ten largest covering approximately 5.3%. This clonotype originated in an adult who received the AZD1222 COVID-19 vaccine. The chain recombines TRBV27 with TRBJ2-7, with D perhaps matching TRBD1 (5 bases). The sample consisted of peripheral blood, taken 28 days after the second AZD1222 dose. This CDR3 reads CASSRAGSSYEQYF. DNA of the CDR3: TGTGCCAGCAGTCGGGCAGGGTCCTCCTACGAGCAGTACTTC.